The 21 T cell receptor beta chains below all came from one sample that was sequenced in a study of post-analysis software for immune sequencing data (dated by TCRdb to about 2015). Here is what the overall study found, with its caveats: Patients showed significantly higher frequencies than controls for roughly 5 TRBV segments, among them TRBV5-6, TRBV5-1 and TRBV20-1.

Preparation of the library involved PCR. Sequencing was carried out with an Illumina HiSeq 2500. To reduce PCR and sequencing biases, unique molecular identifiers were built into the TCR beta cDNA libraries. The public reads were run again by TCRdb, first through fastp at Q25 and then through MiXCR, and only productive beta chains were kept. CDR3 protein duplicates are merged, each entry listing the most common genes and DNA. The sample has about 540,000 distinct CDR3 sequences on record, 34% of them singletons. The ten biggest clones cover 4.5% to 7.5% of the sample. For these TCRs, the target antigens are not known. The sample comprised blood. These receptors all come from a girl under 18 with multiple sclerosis.

This chain connects TRBV11-2 to TRBJ2-7, with D perhaps TRBD1 (6 bases). The CDR3 length is 14 residues. Germline CDR1 SGHAT, CDR2 FQNNGV. V was cut by 5 bases and J by 6 bases, with 17 bases left in between. The CDR3 coding sequence is TGTGCCAGCAGCGCCCGGACAGTGGGCCTCGAGCAGTACTTC. This translates into CASSARTVGLEQYF.

This clonotype was seen ten or more times. The V gene is TRBV5-5, the J gene TRBJ2-5; D not certain. This CDR3 is 12 amino acids long. CDR1 and CDR2 (germline): SGHKS, YYEKEE (reference sequence). V lost 1 base to trimming and J lost 5 bases, with 6 bases between them. Here the CDR3 reads CASSLMGETQYF. The CDR3 bases are TGTGCCAGCAGCTTGATGGGGGAGACCCAGTACTTC.

This clonotype was counted ten times or more. The V call is TRBV6-6, the J call TRBJ2-7, with D unclear. Trimming took 2 bases from V and 4 from J, leaving 6 bases between them. The CDR3 sequence is 12 residues long. Germline V gives CDR1 MNHNY, CDR2 SVGAGI (reference sequence). CDR3 sequence reads: CASSYRVYEQYF. DNA for the CDR3: TGTGCCAGCAGTTACAGGGTTTACGAGCAGTACTTC.

This clonotype has a handful of counts. V is TRBV10-3 and J is TRBJ1-1, with D uncertain. V lost 10 bases and J 1 base, leaving 7 bases between the germline ends. CDR3 length equals 11 residues. In germline, CDR1 is ENHRY, CDR2 SYGVKD. CDR3 amino acids: CATGGNTEAFF. CDR3 in DNA: TGTGCCACAGGCGGGAACACTGAAGCTTTCTTT.

The rearrangement joins TRBV20-1 to TRBJ2-3; D is uncertain. Trimming pared 2 bases from V and 7 bases from J, leaving 10 bases between. Looked up from germline, CDR1 is DFQATT and CDR2 is SNEGSKA (reference sequence). The CDR3 length is 12 residues. CDR3 sequence (DNA): TGCAGTGCTAGACTTTCTCGAAATACGCAGTATTTT. Its translation is CSARLSRNTQYF.

This chain links TRBV7-2 with TRBJ2-1, with D perhaps matching TRBD2 (5 bases). Germline values: CDR1 SGHTA, CDR2 FQGNSA. The CDR3 length is 17 residues. Trimming took 0 bases from V and 7 from J, leaving 19 bases between them. The DNA for the CDR3 is TGTGCCAGCAGCTTAGCGTCAGCAAGACTACCCCCGAATGAGCAGTTCTTC. Translating it yields CASSLASARLPPNEQFF.

CDR3: CASSLAGGDEAFF. In DNA form, the CDR3 reads TGTGCCAGCAGCTTAGCAGGGGGAGATGAAGCTTTCTTT. This sequence joins TRBV7-9 and TRBJ1-1; maybe TRBD1 (6 bases). V was cut by 0 bases and J by 7 bases, with 9 bases left in between. The CDR3 contains 13 residues. Germline V lookup: CDR1 SEHNR, CDR2 FQNEAQ (reference sequence).

This clonotype appeared a few times. The chain carries TRBV6-1 and TRBJ1-1; 8 bases align to TRBD1. Germline assignment: CDR1 MNHNS and CDR2 SASEGT. The CDR3 runs 11 residues. J lost 10 bases, V lost 5 bases, and 3 bases had no gene match. The CDR3, as DNA: TGTGCCAGCAGTCAGGGGGCCGGAGCTTTCTTT. The encoded protein is CASSQGAGAFF.

The chain's CDR3 is CASSVRPGTPQETQYF. In DNA form, the CDR3 reads TGTGCCAGCAGCGTCCGACCCGGGACTCCACAAGAGACCCAGTACTTC. V gene TRBV9 combines with J gene TRBJ2-5; the D gene is possibly TRBD2 (6 bases). CDR3 length equals 16 residues. The germline V gene has CDR1 SGDLS and CDR2 YYNGEE. The V gene lost 2 bases and the J gene lost 2 bases, with 16 bases spanning the gap.

The J gene is TRBJ2-1, the V gene TRBV3-1; the D is unclear. Between the trimmed V and J ends, which lost 0 bases and 8 bases, there was a span of 23 bases. Germline CDR1 LGHDT, CDR2 YNNKEL (reference sequence). The CDR3 spans 18 residues. The CDR3 DNA reads as TGTGCCAGCAGCCAAGATCCAACTAACGGAACCTACAAGGATGAGCAGTTCTTC. Encoded protein: CASSQDPTNGTYKDEQFF.

This clonotype was detected only once. CDR3 protein: CASSPGTHNEQYF. As DNA, the CDR3 is TGTGCCAGCAGCCCTGGGACCCACAATGAGCAGTACTTC. The J gene is TRBJ2-7, the V gene TRBV13; perhaps D is TRBD1 or TRBD2 (5 bases each). The germline V gene encodes CDR1 PRHDT and CDR2 FYEKMQ (reference sequence). The germline V and J ends were trimmed by 5 bases and 7 bases, with 15 bases remaining between them. This CDR3 contains 13 residues. Drawing the rest from reference TRBV13 and TRBJ2-7, the complete variable domain is AAGVIQSPRHLIKEKRETATLKCYPIPRHDTVYWYQQGPGQDPQFLISFYEKMQSDKGSIPDRFSAQQFSDYHSELNMSSLELGDSALYFCASSPGTHNEQYFGPGTRLTVT.

The chain uses TRBV29-1 and TRBJ1-1; TRBD1 matches at 8 bases. The CDR3 totals 13 residues. After removal of 7 bases from V and 6 bases from J, the junction contained 10 bases not matched to a gene. The germline V gene encodes CDR1 SQVTM and CDR2 ANQGSEA. The CDR3 region is CSGTGGFTSEAFF. The CDR3 DNA follows: TGCAGCGGAACAGGGGGTTTTACTTCTGAAGCTTTCTTT.

This clonotype was picked up a small number of times. The chain links TRBV6-1 to TRBJ2-1; D may be TRBD2 (6 bases). Germline V CDR1 and CDR2: MNHNS, SASEGT. The CDR3 extends over 14 amino acids. The V gene lost 1 base and the J gene lost 9 bases, with 13 bases spanning the gap. For the CDR3, the DNA is TGTGCCAGCAGTGAAGTGTTTAGCGGAGGTGAGCAGTTCTTC. Amino acids: CASSEVFSGGEQFF.

The chain carries TRBV5-5 and TRBJ2-5, with D perhaps assigned TRBD1 or TRBD2 (6 bases each). The CDR3 is 15 residues long. V lost 4 bases and J 11 bases, leaving 24 bases between the germline ends. CDR1 SGHKS and CDR2 YYEKEE come from the germline V gene (reference sequence). CDR3 coding DNA: TGTGCCAGCAGCGGAGGGACATTGGGGAACAATGAGCAGTACTTC. Protein product: CASSGGTLGNNEQYF.

Note on this clonotype: One end of the junction fails to match germline, which may point to a read error. The genes are TRBV27 and TRBJ2-7, with D possibly matching TRBD1 (6 bases). Judging by the DNA end, TRBJ2-5 fits better; the J call may be wrong. Germline CDR1 reads MNHEY; CDR2 reads SMNVEV (reference sequence). There are 13 residues in the CDR3. The CDR3 reads CAGSWTVGETQYF. Written as DNA, the CDR3 is TGTGCCGGCAGTTGGACAGTGGGAGAGACCCAGTACTTC.

Only a few counts were recorded for this clonotype. The rearrangement uses TRBV7-8 and TRBJ2-2; 8 nucleotides line up with TRBD1. The CDR3 covers 18 residues. Germline values: CDR1 SGHVS, CDR2 FQNEAQ. V lost 3 bases, J lost 5 bases, and 14 bases stayed unmatched. The CDR3: CASSFGRGLIGGTGELFF. The DNA for the CDR3 is TGTGCCAGCAGCTTTGGCAGGGGGCTAATTGGTGGTACCGGGGAGCTGTTTTTT.

The rearrangement joins TRBV7-9 to TRBJ2-7; 11 nucleotides align to TRBD2. CDR3 length: 15 residues. Trimming cost V 3 bases and J 4 bases; bases outside gene matches: 5. In germline, CDR1 is SEHNR, CDR2 FQNEAQ (reference sequence). The CDR3 loop is CASSFSGGAVYEQYF. The CDR3 region has the DNA TGTGCCAGCAGCTTTAGCGGGGGGGCCGTGTACGAGCAGTACTTC.

The chain couples TRBV29-1 to TRBJ2-3, with TRBD2 matching over 8 bases. V trimming: 4 bases; J trimming: 4 bases; junction bases outside the gene matches: 4. The CDR3 covers 13 residues. CDR1 and CDR2 (germline): SQVTM, ANQGSEA. Written as DNA, the CDR3 is TGCAGCGTTGGTAGCGGGGAGGCAGATACGCAGTATTTT. Its protein is CSVGSGEADTQYF.

In this sample, this clonotype turned up a few times. The chain combines TRBV3-1 with TRBJ2-5; D is possibly TRBD1 (5 bases). V lost 1 base and J lost 0, with 18 bases in between. The CDR3 is 18 residues long. Germline loops: CDR1 LGHDT, CDR2 YNNKEL (reference sequence). For the CDR3, the DNA is TGTGCCAGCAGCCAAGGAGACAGACCAACTCTCTACCAAGAGACCCAGTACTTC. As protein: CASSQGDRPTLYQETQYF.

Details on this clonotype: The junction does not match germline at one end; this may be a read error. The rearrangement joins TRBV29-1 to TRBJ2-2; D is uncertain. The V gene's germline CDR1 is SQVTM and CDR2 ANQGSEA. The CDR3 covers 12 residues. The chain's CDR3 is CSAEVTSGELFF. DNA for the CDR3: TGCAGCGCTGAAGTGACGTCCGGGGAGCTGTTTTTT.

The rearrangement uses TRBV12-3 or TRBV12-4 and TRBJ1-1, with a weak D call TRBD1 (5 bases). Trimming shortened V by 5 bases and J by 3 bases, and 16 bases separated the two germline ends. CDR3 size: 15 residues. The CDR3 is CASSPSRGVDTEAFF. The CDR3 DNA reads as TGTGCCAGCAGTCCCTCGCGGGGGGTGGACACTGAAGCTTTCTTT.